These 13 T cell receptor beta chains share one sample of origin, sequenced in a study of blood T cell repertoires in COVID-19. Method: immunoSEQ multiplex PCR; TCRdb's copy keeps in-frame clones and lacks some. The repertoire has about half a million clones, approximately 85% of them found once; the top ten carry more than 3%. Sequenced sample: peripheral blood. The receptors come from a human donor in a cohort sampled during active COVID-19.

CDR3 coding DNA: TGTGCCAGCAGACGGGAGTTACTAGCGGGAGTAGGGTTGAAAGAGACCCAGTACTTC. Translating it yields CASRRELLAGVGLKETQYF. This chain joins TRBV2 and TRBJ2-5; 11 nucleotides agree with TRBD2. This CDR3 comprises 19 residues. CDR1 is SNHLY and CDR2 is FYNNEI in the germline V gene. The junction had 18 bases not matched to a gene; V was cut back by 6 bases and J by 3 bases.

The CDR3 sequence is CAWSGAGGRQPQHF. The CDR3 nucleotides are TGTGCCTGGAGTGGGGCGGGGGGCAGGCAGCCCCAGCATTTT. J is TRBJ1-5 and V is TRBV30; D might be TRBD1 (6 bases). The ends were cut back, 1 base at V and 7 bases at J, with 14 bases in the middle. The CDR3 has 14 residues. CDR1 GTSNPN and CDR2 SVGIG come from the germline V gene (reference sequence).

The chain links TRBV3-1 (or the pseudogene TRBV3-2) to TRBJ2-3; no firm D call. Germline CDR1 reads LGHDT; CDR2 reads YNNKEL (reference sequence). This CDR3 has 15 amino acids. Trimming removed 2 bases at V and 1 base at J, with 10 bases between. CDR3 nucleotides: TGTGCCAGCAGCCAACTAAACGGTGGCACAGATACGCAGTATTTT. The encoded protein is CASSQLNGGTDTQYF.

The rearrangement links TRBV27 to TRBJ1-2, with TRBD1 matching over 9 bases. V trimming: 6 bases; J trimming: 4 bases; junction bases outside the gene matches: 6. The germline V gene encodes CDR1 MNHEY and CDR2 SMNVEV (reference sequence). The CDR3 runs 14 residues. The CDR3 DNA reads as TGTGCCAGCAGCAGGACAGGGGAAGCCTATGGCTACACCTTC. Amino acid sequence: CASSRTGEAYGYTF.

The V call is TRBV24-1, the J call TRBJ2-5; 8 bases map to TRBD1. Germline V gene sequence: CDR1 KGHDR, CDR2 SFDVKD. This CDR3 is built from 17 residues. V trimming: 4 bases; J trimming: 5 bases; junction bases outside the gene matches: 14. The CDR3 here is CATSDRKVDRGRETQYF. The CDR3 DNA follows: TGTGCCACCAGTGACCGTAAAGTTGACAGGGGAAGGGAGACCCAGTACTTC.

The chain is built from TRBV3-1 (or the pseudogene TRBV3-2) and TRBJ1-2; 10 bases are shared with TRBD1. Germline CDR1 reads LGHDT; CDR2 reads YNNKEL (reference sequence). The CDR3 has 15 residues. V was pared by 2 bases and J by 4 bases, with 4 bases of the junction left unmatched. The CDR3 loop reads CASSQSGQGTYGYTF. DNA for the CDR3: TGTGCCAGCAGCCAATCGGGACAGGGGACCTATGGCTACACCTTC.

The CDR3 protein is CASSQASGSDTQYF. The CDR3 nucleotides are TGTGCCAGCAGCCAGGCGAGCGGGAGTGATACGCAGTATTTT. The rearrangement links TRBV7-3 to TRBJ2-3; 8 bases map to TRBD2. CDR3 length equals 14 residues. Germline CDR1 and CDR2: SGHTA and FQGTGA. Trimming at V came to 5 bases and at J to 6 bases, leaving 7 bases not matched to a gene.

The CDR3 bases are TGTGCCAGTAGTCGGCTAGCGGGACACCAGTTGACGCAGTATTTT. Translation gives CASSRLAGHQLTQYF. The J gene is TRBJ2-3, the V gene TRBV19; 9 bases match TRBD2. This CDR3 region has 15 residues. The junction had 12 bases not matched to a gene; V was cut back by 5 bases and J by 9 bases. Germline CDR1 and CDR2: LNHDA and SQIVND (reference sequence).

V usage is TRBV7-8 and J usage is TRBJ1-1, with TRBD1 matching over 9 bases. The length of the CDR3 is 14 residues. Germline trimming cut 5 bases from V and 4 bases from J; bases unmatched to any gene: 5. The germline gives CDR1 SGHVS, CDR2 FQNEAQ. CDR3 region: CASSLYRGLTEAFF. Here the CDR3 DNA reads TGTGCCAGCAGCCTGTACAGGGGGCTCACTGAAGCTTTCTTT.

The chain combines TRBV5-6 with TRBJ2-7; 7 bases are shared with TRBD1. Losses at the gene ends were 4 bases for V and 4 bases for J; bases not matched to a gene: 11. Per the germline V gene, CDR1 is SGHDT and CDR2 is YYEEEE. The CDR3 runs 15 residues. CDR3 protein: CASSSGQASGYEQYF. As DNA, the CDR3 is TGTGCCAGCAGCAGCGGACAGGCTAGTGGATACGAGCAGTACTTC.

The chain joins TRBV19 to TRBJ1-4; possible D gene TRBD1, 6 bases. CDR1 is LNHDA and CDR2 is SQIVND in the germline V gene (reference sequence). V was pared by 5 bases and J by 8 bases, with 18 bases between. The CDR3 contains 15 residues. In nucleotides, the CDR3 is TGTGCCAGTAGTCCCCTTGTAAGGGGGAACGAAAAACTGTTTTTT. It yields the protein CASSPLVRGNEKLFF.

This chain joins TRBV11-3 and TRBJ2-5; 16 bases align to TRBD2. The CDR3 contains 16 residues. V was pared by 3 bases and J by 3 bases, with 1 base of the junction left unmatched. The V gene's germline CDR1 is SGHNT and CDR2 YENEEA. CDR3 in amino acids: CASSFGTSGREETQYF. DNA for the CDR3: TGTGCCAGCAGCTTTGGGACTAGCGGGAGGGAAGAGACCCAGTACTTC.

This clone is a singleton in its sample. The chain uses TRBV7-9 and TRBJ2-7; TRBD2 might be the D (6 bases). Germline CDR1 SEHNR, CDR2 FQNEAQ (reference sequence). The CDR3 sequence is 16 residues long. V lost 0 bases to trimming and J lost 4 bases, with 16 bases between them. The CDR3 region has the DNA TGTGCCAGCAGCTTAGCGTTCGGGGGAGTGAGGTACGAGCAGTACTTC. It is translated as CASSLAFGGVRYEQYF.